The source of this TCR beta chain is a study of OX40 agonist ivuxolimab in advanced cancers. Looking at the study overall: Checkpoint inhibitors had been given previously to under 50% of patients.

The CDR3 extends over 12 amino acids. From germline, CDR1 is LNHNV and CDR2 YYDKDF (reference sequence). Trimming at V came to 2 bases and at J to 12 bases, leaving 4 bases not matched to a gene. TCRdb's table, derived via immunoSEQ multiplex PCR, lists solely in-frame clones and lacks some. The table records some 70,000 clones, 75% to 90% of them present only once. Sample: CD4+ or CD8+ T cells sorted from blood, taken in a trial of the OX40 agonist ivuxolimab. The receptor comes from an adult with an advanced solid tumor such as melanoma, head and neck, liver or kidney cancer. The chain uses TRBV15 and TRBJ2-1; 7 positions agree with TRBD1. CDR3 region: CATSRIDRAQFF. The CDR3, as DNA: TGTGCCACCAGCAGAATTGACAGGGCGCAGTTCTTC.